This T cell receptor (beta chain) was captured by sequencing in a study of T cell responses to AZD1222 COVID-19 vaccine. The study, taken as a whole, reports: Females outnumbered males among donors, who were mostly white British; clonal diversity was possibly underestimated. Repertoire samples came only from after the peak T cell response. Only 5 to 7 individuals given AZD1222 were seropositive at baseline. Variant regions that are unmutated are reportedly the target of nearly half of spike-specific TCRs.

The assay was immunoSEQ multiplex PCR, and TCRdb's table has in-frame clones only and misses some. Altogether approximately 110,000 clones are present, about nine tenths being singletons, with the ten largest covering roughly 7.7%. Germline values: CDR1 MDHEN, CDR2 SYDVKM. Losses at the gene ends were 6 bases for V and 2 bases for J; bases not matched to a gene: 6. The CDR3 runs 14 residues. Turning to this clone: What it binds is unknown.

This chain links TRBV28 with TRBJ2-7; 8 bases line up with TRBD2. The sequence came from an adult in good health. The sample here was peripheral blood, taken on day 0 of AZD1222 vaccination. CDR3 loop: CASSQPGGTYEQYF. In nucleotides, the CDR3 is TGTGCCAGCAGCCAGCCGGGGGGGACCTACGAGCAGTACTTC.